The sequence of this T cell receptor (beta chain) was determined in a study of T cell responses to AZD1222 COVID-19 vaccine. Germline V gene lookup returns CDR1 SGHTS and CDR2 YDEGEE. The CDR3 loop spans 13 amino acids. Germline trimming cut 4 bases from V and 4 bases from J; bases unmatched to any gene: 4. Profiled with immunoSEQ multiplex PCR; TCRdb holds only in-frame clones, not every one. The table has 130,000 or so clones, roughly nine tenths seen once; the top ten hold 7.5%. This chain joins TRBV5-8 and TRBJ2-5; TRBD1 agrees at 7 bases. The sample here was peripheral blood, taken 28 days after the second dose of the MenACWY control vaccine. This TCR came from an adult who received the MenACWY meningococcal vaccine as a control. The CDR3: CASSLQGRETQYF. The CDR3 DNA is TGTGCCAGCAGCCTACAGGGGAGAGAGACCCAGTACTTC. The full variable domain, completed using reference TRBV5-8 and TRBJ2-5, is EAGVTQSPTHLIKTRGQQATLRCSPISGHTSVYWYQQALGLGLQFLLWYDEGEERNRGNFPPRFSGRQFPNYSSELNVNALELEDSALYLCASSLQGRETQYFGPGTRLLVL.